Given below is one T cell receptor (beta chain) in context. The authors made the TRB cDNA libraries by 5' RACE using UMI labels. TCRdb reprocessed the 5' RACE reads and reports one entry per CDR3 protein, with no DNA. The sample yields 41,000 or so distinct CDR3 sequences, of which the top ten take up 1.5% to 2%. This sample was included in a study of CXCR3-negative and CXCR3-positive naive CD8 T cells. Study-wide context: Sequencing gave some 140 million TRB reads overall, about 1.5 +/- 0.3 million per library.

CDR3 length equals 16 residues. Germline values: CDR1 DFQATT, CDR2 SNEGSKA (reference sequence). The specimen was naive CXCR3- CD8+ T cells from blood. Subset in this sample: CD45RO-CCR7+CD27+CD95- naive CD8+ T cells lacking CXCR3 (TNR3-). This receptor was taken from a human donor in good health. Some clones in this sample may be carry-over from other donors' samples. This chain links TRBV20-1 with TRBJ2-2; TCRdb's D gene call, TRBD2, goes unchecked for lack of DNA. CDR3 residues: CSARDPVPLRTGELFF.